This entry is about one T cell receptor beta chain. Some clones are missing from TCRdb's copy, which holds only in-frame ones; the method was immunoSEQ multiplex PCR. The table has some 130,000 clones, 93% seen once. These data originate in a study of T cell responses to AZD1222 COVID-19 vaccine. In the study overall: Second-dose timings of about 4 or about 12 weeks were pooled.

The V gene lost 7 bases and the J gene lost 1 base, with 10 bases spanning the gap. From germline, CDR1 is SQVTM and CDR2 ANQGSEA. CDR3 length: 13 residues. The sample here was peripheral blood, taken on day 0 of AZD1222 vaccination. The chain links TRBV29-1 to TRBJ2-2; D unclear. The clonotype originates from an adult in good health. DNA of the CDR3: TGCAGCGGTGGGATCCAGAACACCGGGGAGCTGTTTTTT. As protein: CSGGIQNTGELFF.